This T cell receptor (beta chain) stems from a study of cytomegalovirus exposure and HLA in healthy donors. Whole-study context: The use of the same platform for the 95 to 150 validation repertoires and the roughly 700 first-cohort repertoires was reported by a later analysis. Study-wide points: The study listed about 150 cytomegalovirus-associated TCR beta chains. First-cohort TCR clusters were later found to tend to co-occur in the 120 or so validation repertoires. A few CMV-associated chains were confirmed in vitro to be specific for CMV antigens.

Concerning this clone: Its antigen is unidentified.

V gave up 5 bases and J gave up 1 base, with 19 bases separating them. CDR1 and CDR2 (germline): LNHNV, YYDKDF (reference sequence). The CDR3 sequence is 17 residues long. Generated by immunoSEQ multiplex PCR, the TCRdb table keeps only in-frame clones and is missing some. The sample contains about 180,000 clones, about 85% of which appear only once. The sample consisted of PBMCs. The clonotype comes from a man aged 18-30 years in good health and CMV-seropositive. The chain recombines TRBV15 with TRBJ2-3; D possibly corresponds to TRBD1 (5 bases). CDR3 DNA: TGTGCCACCAGCGGCTCTAGGGGAAGTCGGGGCACAGATACGCAGTATTTT. Residues: CATSGSRGSRGTDTQYF. The variable domain in full, with the rest retrieved from reference TRBV15 and TRBJ2-3, is DAMVIQNPRYQVTQFGKPVTLSCSQTLNHNVMYWYQQKSSQAPKLLFHYYDKDFNNEADTPDNFQSRRPNTSFCFLDIRSPGLGDTAMYLCATSGSRGSRGTDTQYFGPGTRLTVL.